This T cell receptor (beta chain) was retrieved from a study of graft-versus-host responses after intestinal transplantation. CDR1 and CDR2 from the germline V gene are GTSNPN and SVGIG (reference sequence). The CDR3 sequence is 15 residues long. Produced via immunoSEQ multiplex PCR; TCRdb's table is partial and in-frame only. The data show a few thousand clones, over 75% seen once. Stated time point: postoperative day 105 after intestinal transplantation (dayNNNN = postoperative day). Lymphocytes from graft epithelium and lamina propria were isolated. This clone was recorded once. A read error may account for a junction end that differs from germline.

The chain combines TRBV30 with TRBJ1-3, with D unclear. Sequenced material: ileum tissue, taken 105 days after intestinal transplantation. This TCR derives from a human patient who received an intestinal transplant, so some T cells may come from the graft donor. As DNA, the CDR3 is TGTGCCTGGAGTGTAAAGGGCCTACGAAGGAAACACCATATATTT. It specifies CAWSVKGLRRKHHIF.